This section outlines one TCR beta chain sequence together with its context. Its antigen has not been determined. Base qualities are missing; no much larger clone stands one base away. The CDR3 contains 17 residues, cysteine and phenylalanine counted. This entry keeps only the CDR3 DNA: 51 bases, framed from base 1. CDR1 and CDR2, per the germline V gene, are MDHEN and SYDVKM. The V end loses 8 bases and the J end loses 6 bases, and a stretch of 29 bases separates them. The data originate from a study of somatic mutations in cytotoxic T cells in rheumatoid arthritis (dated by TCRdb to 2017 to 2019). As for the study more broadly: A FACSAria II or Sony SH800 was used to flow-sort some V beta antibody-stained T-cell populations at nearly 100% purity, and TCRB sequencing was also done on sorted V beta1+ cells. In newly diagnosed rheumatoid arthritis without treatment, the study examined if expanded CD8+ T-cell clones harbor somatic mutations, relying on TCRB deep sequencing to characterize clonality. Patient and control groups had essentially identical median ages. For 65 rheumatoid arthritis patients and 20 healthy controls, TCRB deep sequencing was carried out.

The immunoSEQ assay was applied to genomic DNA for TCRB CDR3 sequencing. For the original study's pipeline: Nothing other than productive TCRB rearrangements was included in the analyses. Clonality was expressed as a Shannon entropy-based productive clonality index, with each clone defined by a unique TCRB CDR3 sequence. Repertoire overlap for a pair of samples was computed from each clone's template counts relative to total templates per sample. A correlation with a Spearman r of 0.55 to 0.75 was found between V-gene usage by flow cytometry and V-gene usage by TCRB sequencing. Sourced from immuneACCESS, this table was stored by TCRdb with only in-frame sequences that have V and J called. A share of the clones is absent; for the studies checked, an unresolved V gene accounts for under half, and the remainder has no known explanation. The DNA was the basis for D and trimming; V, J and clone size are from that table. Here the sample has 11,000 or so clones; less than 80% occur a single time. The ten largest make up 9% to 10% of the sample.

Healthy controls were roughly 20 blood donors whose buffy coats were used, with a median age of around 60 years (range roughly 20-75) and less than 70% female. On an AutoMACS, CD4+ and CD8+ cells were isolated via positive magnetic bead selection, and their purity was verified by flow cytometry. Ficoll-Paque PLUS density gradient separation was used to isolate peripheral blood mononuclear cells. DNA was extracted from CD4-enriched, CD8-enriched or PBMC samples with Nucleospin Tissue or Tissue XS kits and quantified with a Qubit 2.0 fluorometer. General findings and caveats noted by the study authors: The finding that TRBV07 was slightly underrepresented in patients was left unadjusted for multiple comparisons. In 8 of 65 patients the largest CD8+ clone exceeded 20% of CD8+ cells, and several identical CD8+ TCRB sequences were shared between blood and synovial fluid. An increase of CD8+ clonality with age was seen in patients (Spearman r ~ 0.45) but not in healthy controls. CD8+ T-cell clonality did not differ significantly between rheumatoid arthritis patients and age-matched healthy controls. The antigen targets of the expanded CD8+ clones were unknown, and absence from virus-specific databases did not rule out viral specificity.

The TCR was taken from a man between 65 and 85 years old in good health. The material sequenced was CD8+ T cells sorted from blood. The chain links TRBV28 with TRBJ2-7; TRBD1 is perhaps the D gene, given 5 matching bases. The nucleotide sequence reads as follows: TGTGCCAGCTCCGGACATCCTATGAAACCCGCCTCCACCGAGCAGTACTTC. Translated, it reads CASSGHPMKPASTEQYF. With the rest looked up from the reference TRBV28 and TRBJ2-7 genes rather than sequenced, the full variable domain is DVKVTQSSRYLVKRTGEKVFLECVQDMDHENMFWYRQDPGLGLRLIYFSYDVKMKEKGDIPEGYSVSREKKERFSLILESASTNQTSMYLCASSGHPMKPASTEQYFGPGTRLTVT.